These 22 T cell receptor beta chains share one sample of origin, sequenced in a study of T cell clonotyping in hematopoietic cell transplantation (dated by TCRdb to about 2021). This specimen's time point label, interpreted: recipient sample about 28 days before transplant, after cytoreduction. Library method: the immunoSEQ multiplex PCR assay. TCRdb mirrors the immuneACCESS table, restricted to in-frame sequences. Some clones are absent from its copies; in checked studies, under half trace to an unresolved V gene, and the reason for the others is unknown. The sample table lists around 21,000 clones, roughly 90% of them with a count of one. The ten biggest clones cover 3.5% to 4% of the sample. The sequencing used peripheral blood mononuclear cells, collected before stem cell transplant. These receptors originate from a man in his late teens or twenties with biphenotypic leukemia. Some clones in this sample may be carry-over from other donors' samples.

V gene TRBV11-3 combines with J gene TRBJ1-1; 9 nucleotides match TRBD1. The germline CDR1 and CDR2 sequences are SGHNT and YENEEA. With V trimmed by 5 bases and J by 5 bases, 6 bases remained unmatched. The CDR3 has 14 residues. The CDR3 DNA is TGTGCCAGCAGCCCTCGACAGGGGGATACTGAAGCTTTCTTT. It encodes CASSPRQGDTEAFF.

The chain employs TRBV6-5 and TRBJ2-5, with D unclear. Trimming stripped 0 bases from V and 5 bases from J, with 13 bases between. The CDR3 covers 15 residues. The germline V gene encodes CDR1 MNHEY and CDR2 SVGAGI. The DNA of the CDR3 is TGTGCCAGCAGTTACTCTGGGGTATGGGTTGAGACCCAGTACTTC. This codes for CASSYSGVWVETQYF.

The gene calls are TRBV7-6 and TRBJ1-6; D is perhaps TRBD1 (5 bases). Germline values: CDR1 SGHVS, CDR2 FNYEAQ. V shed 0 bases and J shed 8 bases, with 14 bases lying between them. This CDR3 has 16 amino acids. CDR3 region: CASSLAPTANDSPLHF. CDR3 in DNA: TGTGCCAGCAGCTTAGCACCGACAGCCAACGATTCACCCCTCCACTTT.

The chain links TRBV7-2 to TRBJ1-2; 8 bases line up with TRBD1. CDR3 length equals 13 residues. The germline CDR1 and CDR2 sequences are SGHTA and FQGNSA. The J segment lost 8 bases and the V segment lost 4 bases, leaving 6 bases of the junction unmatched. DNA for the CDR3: TGTGCCAGCAGCTCGGGACAGGTCGGCGGCTACACCTTC. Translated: CASSSGQVGGYTF.

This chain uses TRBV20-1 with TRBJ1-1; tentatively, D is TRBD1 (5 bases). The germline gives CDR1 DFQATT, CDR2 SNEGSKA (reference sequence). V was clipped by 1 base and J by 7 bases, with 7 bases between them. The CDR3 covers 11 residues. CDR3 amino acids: CSARGQNEAFF. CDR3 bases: TGCAGTGCTAGAGGACAGAATGAAGCTTTCTTT.

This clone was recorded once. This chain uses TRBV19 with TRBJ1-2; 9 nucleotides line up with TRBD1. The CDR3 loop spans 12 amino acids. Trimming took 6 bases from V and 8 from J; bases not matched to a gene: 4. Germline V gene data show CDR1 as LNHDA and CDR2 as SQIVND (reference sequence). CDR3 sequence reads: CASSGQGRGYTF. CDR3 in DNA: TGTGCCAGTAGCGGACAGGGGAGAGGCTACACCTTC.

The CDR3 nucleotides read TGTGCCAGCAGTGTTGGGGCTACGAACACTGAAGCTTTCTTT. Protein product: CASSVGATNTEAFF. This sequence joins TRBV25-1 and TRBJ1-1; D is possibly TRBD1 (5 bases). The CDR3 is 14 amino acids. V dropped 4 bases and J dropped 1 base, with 10 bases sitting between them. The germline V gene has CDR1 MGHDK and CDR2 SYGVNS.

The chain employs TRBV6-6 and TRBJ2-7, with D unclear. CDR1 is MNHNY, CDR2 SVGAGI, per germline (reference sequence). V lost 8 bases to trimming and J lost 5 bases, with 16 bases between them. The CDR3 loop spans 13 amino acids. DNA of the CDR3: TGTGCCAGCTCTTTAAGAGGTCGGGACGAGCAGTACTTC. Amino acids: CASSLRGRDEQYF.

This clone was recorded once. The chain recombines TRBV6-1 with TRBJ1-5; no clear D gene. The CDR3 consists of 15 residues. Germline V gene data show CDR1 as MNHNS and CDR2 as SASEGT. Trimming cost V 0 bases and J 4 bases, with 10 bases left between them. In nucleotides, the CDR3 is TGTGCCAGCAGTGAAGCCCCTGCTATGAATCAGCCCCAGCATTTT. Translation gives CASSEAPAMNQPQHF.

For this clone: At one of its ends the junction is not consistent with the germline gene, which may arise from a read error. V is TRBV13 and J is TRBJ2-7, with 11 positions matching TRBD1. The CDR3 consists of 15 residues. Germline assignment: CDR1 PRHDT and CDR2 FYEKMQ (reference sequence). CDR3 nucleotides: TGTGCCAGCAGCGTAGGGACAGGGGGGGGCTACGAGCAGTACTTC. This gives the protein CASSVGTGGGYEQYF.

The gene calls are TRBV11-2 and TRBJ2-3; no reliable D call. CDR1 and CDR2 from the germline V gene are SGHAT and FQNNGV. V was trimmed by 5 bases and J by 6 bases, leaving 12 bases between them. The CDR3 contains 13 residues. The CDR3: CASSPQVGDTQYF. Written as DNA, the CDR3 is TGTGCCAGCAGCCCCCAGGTCGGGGATACGCAGTATTTT.

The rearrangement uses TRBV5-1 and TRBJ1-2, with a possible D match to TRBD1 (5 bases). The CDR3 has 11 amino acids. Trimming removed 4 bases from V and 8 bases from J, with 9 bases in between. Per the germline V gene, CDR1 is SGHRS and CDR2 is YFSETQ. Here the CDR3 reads CASSGDVGYTF. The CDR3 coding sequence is TGCGCCAGCAGCGGGGACGTCGGCTACACCTTC.

CDR3 sequence (DNA): TGTGCCAGCAGCCCTTTTCTAGCGGGAGTCGAGCAGTACTTC. This translates into CASSPFLAGVEQYF. The chain has TRBV7-8 and TRBJ2-7; 10 bases agree with TRBD2. The CDR3 has 14 residues. The V gene end was trimmed by 5 bases and the J gene end by 6 bases; junction bases not matched to a gene: 7. The V gene's germline CDR1 is SGHVS and CDR2 FQNEAQ.

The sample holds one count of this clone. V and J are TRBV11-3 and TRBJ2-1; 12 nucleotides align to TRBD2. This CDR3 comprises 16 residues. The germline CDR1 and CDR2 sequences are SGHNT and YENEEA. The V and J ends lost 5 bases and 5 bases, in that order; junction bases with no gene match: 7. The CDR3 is CASSPLAGGVNNEQFF. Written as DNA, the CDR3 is TGTGCCAGCAGCCCCCTAGCGGGAGGGGTTAACAATGAGCAGTTCTTC.

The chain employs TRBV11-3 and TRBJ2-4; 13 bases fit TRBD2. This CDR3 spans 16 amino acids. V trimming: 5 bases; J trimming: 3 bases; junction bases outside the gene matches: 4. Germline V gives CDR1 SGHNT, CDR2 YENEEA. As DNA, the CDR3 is TGTGCCAGCAGCCCAAGGACTAGCGGGGGCAAAAACATTCAGTACTTC. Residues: CASSPRTSGGKNIQYF.

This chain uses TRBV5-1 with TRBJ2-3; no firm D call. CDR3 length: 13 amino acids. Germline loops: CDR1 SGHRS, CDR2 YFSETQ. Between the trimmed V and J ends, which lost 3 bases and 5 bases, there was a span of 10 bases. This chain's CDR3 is CASSSDWGDTQYF. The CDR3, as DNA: TGCGCCAGCAGCTCTGACTGGGGAGATACGCAGTATTTT.

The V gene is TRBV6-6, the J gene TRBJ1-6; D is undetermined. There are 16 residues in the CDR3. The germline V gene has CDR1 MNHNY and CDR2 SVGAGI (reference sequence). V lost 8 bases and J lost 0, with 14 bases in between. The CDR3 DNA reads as TGTGCCAGCGGTTTGATGCCGAGCTCCTATAATTCACCCCTCCACTTT. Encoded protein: CASGLMPSSYNSPLHF.

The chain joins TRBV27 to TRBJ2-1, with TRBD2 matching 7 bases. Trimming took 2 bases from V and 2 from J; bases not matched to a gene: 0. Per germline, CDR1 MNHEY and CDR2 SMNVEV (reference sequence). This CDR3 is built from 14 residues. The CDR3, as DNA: TGTGCCAGCAGTTTAGCGGGAGCCTACAATGAGCAGTTCTTC. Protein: CASSLAGAYNEQFF.

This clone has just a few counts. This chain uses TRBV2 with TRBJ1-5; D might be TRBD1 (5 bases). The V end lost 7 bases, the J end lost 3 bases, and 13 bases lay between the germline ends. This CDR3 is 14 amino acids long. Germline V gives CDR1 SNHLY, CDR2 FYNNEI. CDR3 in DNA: TGTGCCAGCACCGCCCCACAGGACAATCAGCCCCAGCATTTT. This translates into CASTAPQDNQPQHF.

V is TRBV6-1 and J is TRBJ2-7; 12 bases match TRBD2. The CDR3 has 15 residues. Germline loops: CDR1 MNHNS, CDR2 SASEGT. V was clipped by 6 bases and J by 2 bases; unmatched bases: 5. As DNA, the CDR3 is TGTGCCAGCAGCTCTAGCGGGGGGGCCGCCTACGAGCAGTACTTC. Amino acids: CASSSSGGAAYEQYF.

The CDR3 nucleotides are TGTGCCAGCAGCCCGGGACTAGCGGTAGATACGCAGTATTTT. Amino acid sequence: CASSPGLAVDTQYF. The J gene is TRBJ2-3, the V gene TRBV11-3, with 11 positions matching TRBD2. CDR3 length: 14 amino acids. CDR1 is SGHNT, CDR2 YENEEA, per germline. With 5 bases clipped from V and 5 bases from J, the junction kept 3 bases outside the gene matches.

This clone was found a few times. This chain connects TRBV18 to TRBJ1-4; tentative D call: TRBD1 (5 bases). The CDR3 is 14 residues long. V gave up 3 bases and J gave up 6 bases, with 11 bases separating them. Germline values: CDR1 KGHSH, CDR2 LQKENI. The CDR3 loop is CASSPSQGDEKLFF. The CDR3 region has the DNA TGTGCCAGCTCACCTAGCCAGGGCGATGAAAAACTGTTTTTT.